This T cell receptor beta chain was obtained from a study of human versus mouse CDR3 diversity and MHC coevolution. J was trimmed by 7 bases and V by 1 base; bases with no gene match: 12. The CDR3 spans 18 residues. Germline-derived CDR1 and CDR2 are MNHNS and SASEGT. Assay used: immunoSEQ multiplex PCR; TCRdb lists only in-frame clones, some missing. The sample records about 83,000 clones, approximately 90% being singletons. Material: naive CD4+ T cells from blood. Described subset: CD45RO-negative CD62L-positive naive CD4 T cells. The J gene is TRBJ2-1, the V gene TRBV6-1; 11 nucleotides agree with TRBD2. This clonotype was sampled from a person between 25 and 70 years old in good health. CDR3 DNA sequence: TGTGCCAGCAGTGAAGTAGCGGGAGGGATTCCAAGGGAAAATGAGCAGTTCTTC. Amino acid sequence: CASSEVAGGIPRENEQFF.